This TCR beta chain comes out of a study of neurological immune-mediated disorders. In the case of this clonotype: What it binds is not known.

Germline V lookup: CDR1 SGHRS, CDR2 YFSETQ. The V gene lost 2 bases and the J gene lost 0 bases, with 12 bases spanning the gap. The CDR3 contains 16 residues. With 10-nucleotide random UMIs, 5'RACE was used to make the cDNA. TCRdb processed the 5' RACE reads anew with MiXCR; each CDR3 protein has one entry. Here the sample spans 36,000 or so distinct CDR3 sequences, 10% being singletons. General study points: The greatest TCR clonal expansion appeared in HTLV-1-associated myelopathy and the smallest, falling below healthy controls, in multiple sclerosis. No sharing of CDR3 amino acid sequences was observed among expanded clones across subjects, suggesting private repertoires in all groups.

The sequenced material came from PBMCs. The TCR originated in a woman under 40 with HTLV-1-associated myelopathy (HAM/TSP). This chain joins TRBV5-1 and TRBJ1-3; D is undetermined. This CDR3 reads CASSFQWGSSGNTIYF. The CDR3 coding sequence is TGCGCCAGCAGCTTTCAGTGGGGTTCCTCTGGAAACACCATATATTTT.